This T cell receptor beta chain is drawn from a study of T-cell reconstitution after alpha-beta-depleted transplantation in children. Study conclusions and caveats: Expanded graft clones numbering several hundred reportedly gave rise to alpha-beta T cells about two months after transplant. The main origin of T-cell counts and diversity one year after transplant was newly produced T cells. There were some patients whose high TCRbeta diversity at day 60 came from surviving recipient T cells and thymic progenitors.

In germline, CDR1 is MDHEN, CDR2 SYDVKM. CDR3 size: 15 residues. With 5 bases clipped from V and 3 bases from J, the junction kept 8 bases outside the gene matches. In this sample, this clonotype turned up many times. Its specificity is not known. A TCRbeta library incorporating unique molecular identifiers was prepared. A single record per CDR3 protein comes from TCRdb applying MiXCR to the PCR reads. The top ten hold over 6% of the sample, which has around 270,000 distinct CDR3 sequences, 9.5% to 13% seen once. The starting material was PBMCs, obtained before TCRalphabeta/CD19-depleted stem cell transplant. V and J are TRBV28 and TRBJ2-3; 7 nucleotides line up with TRBD2. The clonotype comes from a boy under three years old with acute myeloid leukemia, due to receive a stem cell transplant. The CDR3 DNA reads as TGTGCCAGCAGTCCCACGGGGGGTAAGACAGATACGCAGTATTTT. Its protein product is CASSPTGGKTDTQYF.